Here is one T cell receptor beta chain with its context. Its cognate antigen has yet to be identified. No much larger clone exists at a distance of one base, and base qualities are not known. Trimming costs V 1 base and J 3 bases, and their ends lie 6 bases apart. As encoded in the germline V gene, CDR1 is SGHTA while CDR2 is FQGNSA. CDR3 length: 13 amino acids, cysteine to phenylalanine. Only the CDR3 portion is preserved as DNA: 39 bases, with reading frame beginning at the first base. For deep sequencing, PBMC libraries mostly used 400 to 500 ng of input genomic DNA, with six replicates for each sample. Following the manufacturer's instructions, the team built TCRbeta libraries using the immunoSEQ hsTCRbeta kit. The finished libraries were brought together in one pool at roughly 2.7 nM, which was then read using an Illumina NovaSeq 6000 S4 flow cell. Regarding the original processing steps: Raw data preprocessing and quality control were performed with the immunoSEQ Analyzer. The analysis was limited to productive rearrangements, and each clonotype was defined by a unique CDR3 amino acid sequence. Repertoire clonality was estimated as the Gini-Simpson index, computed with the R package tcR. Gini indices were compared with Student's t test, and associations with tumor size change were assessed by Pearson correlation. The table comes from immuneACCESS by way of TCRdb, which keeps in-frame sequences with V and J called. Part of the clones is missing from these tables; in studies checked, under half for an unresolved V gene and the rest for unknown reasons. Clone size and V and J calls were adopted from that table, with D and trimming inferred from the DNA. The sample yields about 7,900 clones; roughly 57% were counted once. The ten largest clones capture 3.2% of the sample.

The sample comes from a study of neoadjuvant anti-PD-1 for oral cavity cancer (dated by TCRdb to the early 2020s). As for the study more broadly: Three to four biweekly doses of nivolumab at 3 mg/kg were mostly administered to patients before curative-intent surgical resection. There were more than nine patients in the parent correlative cohort, and the response rate was about 36%. A fourth nivolumab dose was given around day 43 to patients without progression, and definitive surgical resection was performed in those patients on days 50-56. Under RECIST 1.1, patients with complete response, partial response or stable disease were classed as responders, and patients with progression were classed as non-responders.

What the time point label conveys for this sample: after neoadjuvant nivolumab, at surgical resection. None of the patients had received prior systemic or radiation treatment, and all were newly diagnosed with stage II-IVA oral cavity squamous cell carcinoma. The cohort was composed of patients with HPV-negative, locally advanced oral cavity squamous cell carcinoma. No culture maintenance or expansion was done, as the peripheral blood mononuclear cells went straight to analysis. The samples were obtained from a longitudinal correlative study of a single-arm phase II trial testing neoadjuvant nivolumab in oral cavity squamous cell carcinoma. Subject-matched pre- and post-treatment PBMCs and tumors from three responders and three non-responders underwent genomic DNA-based TCRbeta sequencing. Peripheral blood mononuclear cells were drawn once before nivolumab treatment and a second time after treatment, when surgery took place. Genomic DNA was isolated from PBMCs using the Maxwell RSC DNA from Cells kit.

General findings and caveats noted by the study authors: Only a few patients per response group were included in the TCR analyses, and larger cohorts for validation were called for by the authors. After neoadjuvant nivolumab, non-responders showed significantly higher T cell clonality (Gini index) in PBMCs than responders did. Higher pretreatment blood TCRbeta clonality and lower post-treatment tumor TCRbeta clonality were correlated with higher pretreatment blood Treg/Th17 ratios.

The TCR sequence derives from a person between 40 and 85 years old with oral cavity squamous cell carcinoma. Here the chain combines TRBV7-2 and TRBJ1-2, with the D gene call left open. The sequencing here drew on PBMCs, taken after nivolumab (anti-PD-1) treatment. The bases read TGTGCCAGCAGCTTAGGTCAGCACTATGGCTACACCTTC. This gives the protein CASSLGQHYGYTF.